These 8 T cell receptor beta chains share one sample of origin, sequenced in a study of T-cell reconstitution after alpha-beta-depleted transplantation in children. Using unique molecular identifiers, the investigators prepared the TCRbeta library. TCRdb passed the PCR reads through MiXCR, listing each CDR3 protein once. This table holds about a million distinct CDR3 sequences, around 30% found once. Sequenced here: PBMCs, mostly from graft donor cells, sampled 360 days after TCRalphabeta/CD19-depleted stem cell transplant. All receptors come from a boy less than two years old who had a stem cell transplant for SCID, so the T cells may come from the graft donor.

V gene TRBV7-6 combines with J gene TRBJ2-3; 8 bases are shared with TRBD2. The CDR3 is 16 amino acids. Germline assignment: CDR1 SGHVS and CDR2 FNYEAQ. V shed 3 bases and J 2 bases; nucleotides not matched to a gene: 7. The CDR3 DNA reads TGTGCCAGCAGCTTTACTAGCGGTTACTTCACAGATACGCAGTATTTT. Translation gives CASSFTSGYFTDTQYF.

On this clonotype: It is unclear where the CDR3 begins or ends on the DNA, so no DNA is shown, and the CDR3 is as TCRdb lists it. The rearrangement joins TRBV5-1 to TRBJ2-2; TRBD2 is the table's D call, not checked against the DNA. The CDR3 totals 15 residues, both ends included. CDR1 is SGHRS, CDR2 YFSETQ, per germline. The CDR3 here is CASTAAVSTGELFFF.

This clonotype was picked up one time. The rearrangement joins TRBV5-1 to TRBJ1-1; D is perhaps TRBD1 (5 bases). Germline CDR1 reads SGHRS; CDR2 reads YFSETQ. The length of the CDR3 is 13 residues. V shed 0 bases and J shed 6 bases, with 9 bases lying between them. The CDR3 DNA follows: TGCGCCAGCAGCTTGGACAGGACTCCTGAAGCTTTCTTT. This encodes CASSLDRTPEAFF.

This clonotype was counted between two and nine times. V is TRBV7-9 and J is TRBJ2-2; the match to TRBD1 covers 9 bases. Per the germline V gene, CDR1 is SEHNR and CDR2 is FQNEAQ (reference sequence). This CDR3 is 19 amino acids long. Trimming at V came to 2 bases and at J to 1 base, leaving 11 bases not matched to a gene. The CDR3 protein is CASSLSGTGPSGNTGELFF. For the CDR3, the DNA is TGTGCCAGCAGCTTATCCGGGACAGGGCCATCAGGGAACACCGGGGAGCTGTTTTTT.

The chain's CDR3 is CASSSSGNSYNEQFF. Written as DNA, the CDR3 is TGTGCCAGCAGCTCGAGCGGGAACTCCTACAATGAGCAGTTCTTC. V gene TRBV3-1 combines with J gene TRBJ2-1; 7 nucleotides agree with TRBD2. The length of the CDR3 is 15 residues. Per germline, CDR1 LGHDT and CDR2 YNNKEL (reference sequence). Trimming cost V 5 bases and J 0 bases; bases outside gene matches: 4.

The chain combines TRBV6-1 with TRBJ2-3, with 11 positions matching TRBD1. Germline V lookup: CDR1 MNHNS, CDR2 SASEGT. J was trimmed by 0 bases and V by 5 bases; bases with no gene match: 7. This CDR3 region has 17 residues. For the CDR3, the DNA is TGTGCCAGCAGTAGAGGACAGGGGGCCCAAAGCACAGATACGCAGTATTTT. Translated: CASSRGQGAQSTDTQYF.

J is TRBJ2-7 and V is TRBV29-1, with a weak D call TRBD2 (6 bases). CDR3 length equals 12 residues. The V gene's germline CDR1 is SQVTM and CDR2 ANQGSEA. Trimming pared 0 bases from V and 3 bases from J, leaving 6 bases between. The CDR3 bases are TGCAGCGTTGAAGAGCGGGGCTACGAGCAGTACTTC. Translation gives CSVEERGYEQYF.

The sample holds a few counts of this clonotype. The chain is built from TRBV4-1 and TRBJ2-3; 9 positions agree with TRBD2. CDR1 and CDR2 from the germline V gene are MGHRA and YSYEKL. The J segment lost 0 bases and the V segment lost 1 base, leaving 8 bases of the junction unmatched. There are 18 residues in the CDR3. CDR3 nucleotide sequence: TGCGCCAGCAGCCAAGGGCTAGCGGGGAGAGCTAGCACAGATACGCAGTATTTT. It translates to CASSQGLAGRASTDTQYF.